The sequence of this TCR beta chain was determined in a study of CD8 T cell repertoires and HIV-1 epitope variants. About the study: Each of Twenty-five Gag and Nef epitope peptides stimulated a separate culture. T cells were cultured for 10 days with cytokines added on days 3 and 7. Enriched T cells were co-cultured with equal numbers of autologous T cell-negative antigen-presenting cells. General study findings and limits: This assay reports beta chains of antigen-expanded cells, not T cell function.

Points on this clone: As yet, its antigen is unknown.

Produced via immunoSEQ multiplex PCR; TCRdb's table is partial and in-frame only. The table has a few thousand clones, about three fifths seen once. Germline CDR1 is MDHEN and CDR2 is SYDVKM. With 2 bases removed from V and 3 bases from J, the gap between germline ends came to 11 bases. The CDR3 sequence is 14 residues long. The chain couples TRBV28 to TRBJ2-7; possibly TRBD2 for D (7 bases). The receptor was derived from a male donor with HIV. Sequencing input: cultured CD8+ T cells derived from PBMCs. The CDR3 DNA follows: TGTGCCAGCAGTTTAAACGGGGGGCGCTACGAGCAGTACTTC. Encoded protein: CASSLNGGRYEQYF.